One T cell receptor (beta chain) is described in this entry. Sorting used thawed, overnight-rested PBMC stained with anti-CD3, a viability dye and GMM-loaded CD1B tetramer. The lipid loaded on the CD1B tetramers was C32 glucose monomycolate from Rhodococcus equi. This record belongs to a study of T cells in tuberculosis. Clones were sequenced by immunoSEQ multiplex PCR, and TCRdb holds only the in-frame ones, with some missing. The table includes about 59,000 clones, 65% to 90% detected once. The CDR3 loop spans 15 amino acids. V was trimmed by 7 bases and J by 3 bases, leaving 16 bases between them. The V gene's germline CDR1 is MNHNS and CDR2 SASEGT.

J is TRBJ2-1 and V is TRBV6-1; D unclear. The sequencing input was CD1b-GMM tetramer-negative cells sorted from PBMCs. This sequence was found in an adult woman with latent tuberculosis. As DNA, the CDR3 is TGTGCCAGCAAAAGTCCGAGCGAGCGCTACAATGAGCAGTTCTTC. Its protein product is CASKSPSERYNEQFF.